This T cell receptor beta chain originates from a study of control samples from healthy donors and cancer patients (dated by TCRdb to 2018 to 2020). To prepare the library, the immunoSEQ multiplex PCR assay was applied. Not all clones reach the TCRdb copy of this immuneACCESS table, which keeps in-frame sequences only. Checked studies attribute under half of the gap to unresolved V genes and leave the rest unexplained. In all, the sample holds 90,000 to 110,000 clones, and around 82% of those were seen once. The top ten clonotypes cover around 14% of the sample. As concerns this clone: Its target antigen remains unknown. Per-nucleotide qualities are absent, and no much larger clonotype sits a single base away.

Reading from cysteine to phenylalanine, the CDR3 counts 14 amino acids. Only CDR3 DNA is held: 42 bases, read in frame from base 1. CDR1 is given as SEHNR and CDR2 as FQNEAQ, both from the germline V gene (reference sequence). V is shortened by 5 bases, J by 5 bases, and the region joining them spans 10 bases. The sequenced sample consisted of blood. Recombination linked TRBV7-9 to TRBJ1-6, and the D gene may be TRBD1, 5 bases matching. This receptor was taken from a woman between 50 and 59 years old in good health. For the CDR3, the sequence is CASSPQTDNSPLHF. The DNA reads TGTGCCAGCAGCCCTCAGACAGATAATTCACCCCTCCACTTT. Reference TRBV7-9 and TRBJ1-6 proteins supply the regions before and after the CDR3; the full variable domain is: DTGVSQNPRHKITKRGQNVTFRCDPISEHNRLYWYRQTLGQGPEFLTYFQNEAQLEKSRLLSDRFSAERPKGSFSTLEIQRTEQGDSAMYLCASSPQTDNSPLHFGNGTRLTVT.